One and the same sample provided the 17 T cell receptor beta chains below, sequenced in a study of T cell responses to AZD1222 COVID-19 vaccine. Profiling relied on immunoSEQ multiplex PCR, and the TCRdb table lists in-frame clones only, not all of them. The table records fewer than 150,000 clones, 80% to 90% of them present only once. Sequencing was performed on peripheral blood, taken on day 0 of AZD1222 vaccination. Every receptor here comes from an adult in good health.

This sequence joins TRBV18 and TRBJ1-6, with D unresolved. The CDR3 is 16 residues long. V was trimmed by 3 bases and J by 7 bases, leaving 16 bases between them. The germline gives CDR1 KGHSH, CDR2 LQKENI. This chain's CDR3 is CASSPSAQALNSPLHF. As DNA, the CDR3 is TGTGCCAGCTCACCTTCAGCGCAGGCCTTGAATTCACCCCTCCACTTT.

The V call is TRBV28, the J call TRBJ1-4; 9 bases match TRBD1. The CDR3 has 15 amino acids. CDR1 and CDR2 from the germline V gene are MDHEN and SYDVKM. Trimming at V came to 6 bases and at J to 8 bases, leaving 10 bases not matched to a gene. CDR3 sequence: CASRIQGAFGEKLFF. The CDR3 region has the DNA TGTGCCAGCAGGATACAGGGGGCGTTCGGGGAAAAACTGTTTTTT.

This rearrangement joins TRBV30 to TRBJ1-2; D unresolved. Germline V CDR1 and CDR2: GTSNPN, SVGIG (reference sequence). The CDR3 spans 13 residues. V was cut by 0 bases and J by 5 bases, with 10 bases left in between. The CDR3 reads CAWSVLSRYGYTF. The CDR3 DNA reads TGTGCCTGGAGTGTGCTATCGCGTTATGGCTACACCTTC.

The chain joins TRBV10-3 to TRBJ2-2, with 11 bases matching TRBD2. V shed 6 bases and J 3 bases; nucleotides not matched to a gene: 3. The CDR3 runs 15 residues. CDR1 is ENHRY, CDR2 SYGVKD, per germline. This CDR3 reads CAIRGLAVDTGELFF. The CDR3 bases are TGTGCCATCAGGGGACTAGCGGTTGACACCGGGGAGCTGTTTTTT.

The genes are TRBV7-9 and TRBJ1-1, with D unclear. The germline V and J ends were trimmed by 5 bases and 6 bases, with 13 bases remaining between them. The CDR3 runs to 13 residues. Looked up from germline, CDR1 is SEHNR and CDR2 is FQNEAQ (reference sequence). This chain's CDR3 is CASSPERRPEAFF. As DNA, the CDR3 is TGTGCCAGCAGCCCCGAACGTCGCCCTGAAGCTTTCTTT.

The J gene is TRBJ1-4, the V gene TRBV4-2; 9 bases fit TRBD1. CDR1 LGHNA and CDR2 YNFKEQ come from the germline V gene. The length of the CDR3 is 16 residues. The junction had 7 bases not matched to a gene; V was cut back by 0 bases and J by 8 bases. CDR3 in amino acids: CASSQDPDRGTEKLFF. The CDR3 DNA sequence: TGTGCCAGCAGCCAAGATCCTGACAGGGGGACCGAAAAACTGTTTTTT.

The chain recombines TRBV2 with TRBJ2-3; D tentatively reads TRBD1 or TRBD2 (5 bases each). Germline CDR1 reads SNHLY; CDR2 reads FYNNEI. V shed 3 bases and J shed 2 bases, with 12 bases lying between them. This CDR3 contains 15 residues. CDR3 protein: CASSDYGGATDTQYF. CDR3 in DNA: TGTGCCAGCAGTGATTATGGGGGTGCCACAGATACGCAGTATTTT.

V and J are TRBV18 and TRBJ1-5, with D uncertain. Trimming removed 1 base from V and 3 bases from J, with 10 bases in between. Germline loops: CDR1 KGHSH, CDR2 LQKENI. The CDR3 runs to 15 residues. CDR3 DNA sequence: TGTGCCAGCTCACCACGACACTCTTACAATCAGCCCCAGCATTTT. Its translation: CASSPRHSYNQPQHF. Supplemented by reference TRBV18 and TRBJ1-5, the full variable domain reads NAGVMQNPRHLVRRRGQEARLRCSPMKGHSHVYWYRQLPEEGLKFMVYLQKENIIDESGMPKERFSAEFPKEGPSILRIQQVVRGDSAAYFCASSPRHSYNQPQHFGDGTRLSIL.

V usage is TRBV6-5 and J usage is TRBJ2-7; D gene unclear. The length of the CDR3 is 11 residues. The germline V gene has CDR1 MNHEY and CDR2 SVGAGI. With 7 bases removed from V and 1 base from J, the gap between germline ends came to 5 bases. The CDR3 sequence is CASKQSYEQYF. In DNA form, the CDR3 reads TGTGCCAGCAAACAATCCTACGAGCAGTACTTC.

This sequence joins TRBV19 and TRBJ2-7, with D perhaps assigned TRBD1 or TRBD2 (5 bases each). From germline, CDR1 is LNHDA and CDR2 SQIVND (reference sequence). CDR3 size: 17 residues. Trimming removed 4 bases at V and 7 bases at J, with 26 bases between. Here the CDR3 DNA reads TGTGCCAGTAGTAGTTGGGCTCCGGGACGTCCCACTGGGGAGCAGTACTTC. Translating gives CASSSWAPGRPTGEQYF. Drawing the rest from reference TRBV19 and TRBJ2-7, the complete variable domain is DGGITQSPKYLFRKEGQNVTLSCEQNLNHDAMYWYRQDPGQGLRLIYYSQIVNDFQKGDIAEGYSVSREKKESFPLTVTSAQKNPTAFYLCASSSWAPGRPTGEQYFGPGTRLTVT.

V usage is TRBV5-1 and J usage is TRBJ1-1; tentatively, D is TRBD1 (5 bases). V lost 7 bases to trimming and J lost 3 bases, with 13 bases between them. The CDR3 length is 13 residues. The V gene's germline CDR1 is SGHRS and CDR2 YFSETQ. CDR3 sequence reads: CASDAGGDTEAFF. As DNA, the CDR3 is TGCGCCAGCGACGCCGGAGGGGACACTGAAGCTTTCTTT.

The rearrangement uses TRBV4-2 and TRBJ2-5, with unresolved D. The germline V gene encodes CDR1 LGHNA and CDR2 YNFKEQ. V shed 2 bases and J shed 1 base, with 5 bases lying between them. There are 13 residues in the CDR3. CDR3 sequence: CASSQRTQETQYF. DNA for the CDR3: TGTGCCAGCAGCCAAAGGACCCAAGAGACCCAGTACTTC.

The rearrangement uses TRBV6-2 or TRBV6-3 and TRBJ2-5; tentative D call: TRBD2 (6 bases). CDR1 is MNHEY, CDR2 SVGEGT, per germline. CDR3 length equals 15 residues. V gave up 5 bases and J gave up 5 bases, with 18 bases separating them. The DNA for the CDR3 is TGTGCCAGCAGTCCCCCGGGGGTTAAGGCCGAGACCCAGTACTTC. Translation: CASSPPGVKAETQYF.

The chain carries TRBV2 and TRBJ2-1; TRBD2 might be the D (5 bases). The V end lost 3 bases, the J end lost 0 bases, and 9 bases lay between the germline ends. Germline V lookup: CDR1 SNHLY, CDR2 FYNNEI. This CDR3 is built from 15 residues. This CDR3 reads CASSERRGSYNEQFF. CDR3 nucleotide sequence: TGTGCCAGCAGTGAGCGTCGGGGCTCCTACAATGAGCAGTTCTTC.

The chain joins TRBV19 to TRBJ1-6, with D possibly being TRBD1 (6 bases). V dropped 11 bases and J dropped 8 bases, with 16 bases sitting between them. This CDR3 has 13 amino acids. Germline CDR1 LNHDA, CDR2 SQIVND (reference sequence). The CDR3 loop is CASKGQHHSPLHF. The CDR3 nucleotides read TGTGCCTCAAAAGGACAGCATCATTCACCCCTCCACTTT.

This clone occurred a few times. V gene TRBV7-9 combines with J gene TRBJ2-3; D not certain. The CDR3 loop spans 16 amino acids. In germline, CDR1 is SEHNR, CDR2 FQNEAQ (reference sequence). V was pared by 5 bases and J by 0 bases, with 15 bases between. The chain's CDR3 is CASSRPLGESTDTQYF. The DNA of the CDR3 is TGTGCCAGCAGCCGTCCCCTGGGCGAAAGCACAGATACGCAGTATTTT.

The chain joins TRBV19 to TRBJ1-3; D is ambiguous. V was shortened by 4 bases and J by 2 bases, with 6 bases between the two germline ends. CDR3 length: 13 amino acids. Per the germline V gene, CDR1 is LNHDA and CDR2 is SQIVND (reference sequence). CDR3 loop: CASSSMAGNTIYF. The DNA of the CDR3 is TGTGCCAGTAGTAGTATGGCTGGAAACACCATATATTTT.